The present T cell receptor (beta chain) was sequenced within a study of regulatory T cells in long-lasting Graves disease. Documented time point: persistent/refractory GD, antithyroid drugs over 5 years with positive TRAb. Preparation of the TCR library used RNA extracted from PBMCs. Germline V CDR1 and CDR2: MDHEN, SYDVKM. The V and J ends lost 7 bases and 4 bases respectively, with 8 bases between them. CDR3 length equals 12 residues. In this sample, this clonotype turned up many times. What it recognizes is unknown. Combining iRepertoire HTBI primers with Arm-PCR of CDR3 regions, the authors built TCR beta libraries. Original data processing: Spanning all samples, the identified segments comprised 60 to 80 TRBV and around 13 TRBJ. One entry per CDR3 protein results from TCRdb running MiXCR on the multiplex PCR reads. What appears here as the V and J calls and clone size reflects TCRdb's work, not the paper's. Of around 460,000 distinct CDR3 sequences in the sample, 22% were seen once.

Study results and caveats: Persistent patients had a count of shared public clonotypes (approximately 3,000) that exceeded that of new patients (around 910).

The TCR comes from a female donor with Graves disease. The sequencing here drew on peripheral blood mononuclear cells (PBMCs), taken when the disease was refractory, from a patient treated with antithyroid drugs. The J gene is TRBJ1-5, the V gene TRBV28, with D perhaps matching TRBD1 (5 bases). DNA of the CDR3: TGTGCCAGCAACAGGTGGAATCAGCCCCAGCATTTT. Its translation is CASNRWNQPQHF.